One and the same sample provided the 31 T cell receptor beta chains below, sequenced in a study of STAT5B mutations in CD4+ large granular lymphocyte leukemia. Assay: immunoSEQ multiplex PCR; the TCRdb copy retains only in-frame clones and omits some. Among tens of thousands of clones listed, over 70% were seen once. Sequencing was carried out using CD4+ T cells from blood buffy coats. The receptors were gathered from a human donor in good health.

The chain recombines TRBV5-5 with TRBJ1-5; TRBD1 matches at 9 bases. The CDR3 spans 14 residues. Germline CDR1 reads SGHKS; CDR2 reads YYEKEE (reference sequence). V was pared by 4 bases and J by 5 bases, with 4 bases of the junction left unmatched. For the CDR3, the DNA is TGTGCCAGCAGCCCGGGACAGGGCCATCAGCCCCAGCATTTT. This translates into CASSPGQGHQPQHF.

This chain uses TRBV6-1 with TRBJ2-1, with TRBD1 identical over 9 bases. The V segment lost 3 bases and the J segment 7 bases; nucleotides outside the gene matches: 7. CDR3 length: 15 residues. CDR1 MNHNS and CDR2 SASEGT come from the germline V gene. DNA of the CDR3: TGTGCCAGCAGTGAGTCTGGGACAGGGTGGAATGAGCAGTTCTTC. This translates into CASSESGTGWNEQFF.

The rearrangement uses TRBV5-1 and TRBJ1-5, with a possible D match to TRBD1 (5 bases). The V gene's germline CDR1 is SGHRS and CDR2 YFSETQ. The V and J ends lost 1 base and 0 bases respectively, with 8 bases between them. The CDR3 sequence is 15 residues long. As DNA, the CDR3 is TGCGCCAGCAGCTTGTCGGGGGATAGCAATCAGCCCCAGCATTTT. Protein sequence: CASSLSGDSNQPQHF.

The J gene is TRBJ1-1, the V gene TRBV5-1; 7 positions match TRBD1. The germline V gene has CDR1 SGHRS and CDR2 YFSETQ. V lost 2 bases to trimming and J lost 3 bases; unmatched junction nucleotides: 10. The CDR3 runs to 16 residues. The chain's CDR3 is CASSFTGALGDTEAFF. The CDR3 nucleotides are TGCGCCAGCAGCTTTACAGGGGCTTTGGGAGACACTGAAGCTTTCTTT.

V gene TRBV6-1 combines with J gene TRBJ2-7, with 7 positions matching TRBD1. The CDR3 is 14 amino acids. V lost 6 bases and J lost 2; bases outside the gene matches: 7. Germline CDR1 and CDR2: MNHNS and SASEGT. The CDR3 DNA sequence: TGTGCCAGCAGAACGGGACAGAAGACCTACGAGCAGTACTTC. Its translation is CASRTGQKTYEQYF.

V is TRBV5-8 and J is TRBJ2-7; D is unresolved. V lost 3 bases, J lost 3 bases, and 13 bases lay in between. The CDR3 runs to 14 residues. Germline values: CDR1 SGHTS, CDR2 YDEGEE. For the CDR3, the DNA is TGTGCCAGCAGCTCCGCCTGGGGTGGCTACGAGCAGTACTTC. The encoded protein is CASSSAWGGYEQYF.

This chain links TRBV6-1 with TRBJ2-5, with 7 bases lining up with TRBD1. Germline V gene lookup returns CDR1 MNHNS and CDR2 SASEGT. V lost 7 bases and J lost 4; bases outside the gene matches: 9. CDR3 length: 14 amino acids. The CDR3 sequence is CASTTDRVVETQYF. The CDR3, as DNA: TGTGCCAGCACCACCGACAGGGTGGTAGAGACCCAGTACTTC.

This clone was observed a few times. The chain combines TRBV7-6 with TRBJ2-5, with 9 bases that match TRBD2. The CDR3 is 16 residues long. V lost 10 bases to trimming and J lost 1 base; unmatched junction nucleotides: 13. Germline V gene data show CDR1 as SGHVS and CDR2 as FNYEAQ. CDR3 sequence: CATAPGLAHFQETQYF. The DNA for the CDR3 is TGTGCCACCGCGCCGGGACTAGCTCATTTCCAAGAGACCCAGTACTTC.

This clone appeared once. The CDR3 loop reads CASSAPPGTAQYF. The CDR3 coding sequence is TGTGCCAGTAGTGCCCCCCCAGGGACCGCGCAGTATTTT. J is TRBJ2-3 and V is TRBV19, with D perhaps matching TRBD1 or TRBD2 (5 bases each). The V end was cut by 5 bases, the J end by 10 bases, with 16 bases between. The CDR3 is 13 residues long. Looked up from germline, CDR1 is LNHDA and CDR2 is SQIVND (reference sequence). Full variable domain (outside the CDR3, taken from reference TRBV19 and TRBJ2-3): DGGITQSPKYLFRKEGQNVTLSCEQNLNHDAMYWYRQDPGQGLRLIYYSQIVNDFQKGDIAEGYSVSREKKESFPLTVTSAQKNPTAFYLCASSAPPGTAQYFGPGTRLTVL.

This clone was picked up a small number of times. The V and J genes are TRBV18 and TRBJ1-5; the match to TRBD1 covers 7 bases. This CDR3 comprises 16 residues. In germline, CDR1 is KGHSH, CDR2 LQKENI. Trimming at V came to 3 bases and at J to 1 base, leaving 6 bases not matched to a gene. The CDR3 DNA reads TGTGCCAGCTCACCCCAAAACAGGGGAAGCAATCAGCCCCAGCATTTT. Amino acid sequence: CASSPQNRGSNQPQHF.

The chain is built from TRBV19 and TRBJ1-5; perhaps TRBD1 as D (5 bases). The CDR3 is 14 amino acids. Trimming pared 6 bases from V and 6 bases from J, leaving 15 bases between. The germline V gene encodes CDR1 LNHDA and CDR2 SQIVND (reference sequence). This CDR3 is CASRMAGGVQPQHF. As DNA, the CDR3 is TGTGCCAGTAGAATGGCAGGAGGGGTTCAGCCCCAGCATTTT.

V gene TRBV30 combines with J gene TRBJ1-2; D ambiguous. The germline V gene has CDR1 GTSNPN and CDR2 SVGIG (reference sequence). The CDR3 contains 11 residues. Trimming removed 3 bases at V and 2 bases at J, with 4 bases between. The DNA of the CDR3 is TGTGCCTGGAGCGACAACTATGGCTACACCTTC. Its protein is CAWSDNYGYTF.

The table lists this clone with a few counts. The CDR3 DNA reads TGCGCCAGCAGCTGGGGACAGGGGGCGAAGAATGAAAAACTGTTTTTT. This translates into CASSWGQGAKNEKLFF. J is TRBJ1-4 and V is TRBV5-1; 12 positions match TRBD1. Germline CDR1 and CDR2: SGHRS and YFSETQ. The CDR3 has 16 amino acids. V trimming: 3 bases; J trimming: 5 bases; junction bases outside the gene matches: 5.

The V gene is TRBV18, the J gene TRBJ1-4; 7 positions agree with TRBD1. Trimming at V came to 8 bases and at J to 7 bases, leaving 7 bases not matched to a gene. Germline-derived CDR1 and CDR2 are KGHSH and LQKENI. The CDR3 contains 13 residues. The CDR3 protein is CASTRDSSEKLFF. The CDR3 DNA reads TGTGCCAGCACCCGGGACAGCTCTGAAAAACTGTTTTTT.

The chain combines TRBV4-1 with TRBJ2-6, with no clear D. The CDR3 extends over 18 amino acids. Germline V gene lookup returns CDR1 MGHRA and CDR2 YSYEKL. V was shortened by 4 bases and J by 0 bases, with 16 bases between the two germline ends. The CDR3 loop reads CASSLSNGPHSGANVLTF. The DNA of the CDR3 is TGCGCCAGCAGCCTCTCTAACGGGCCTCACTCTGGGGCCAACGTCCTGACTTTC.

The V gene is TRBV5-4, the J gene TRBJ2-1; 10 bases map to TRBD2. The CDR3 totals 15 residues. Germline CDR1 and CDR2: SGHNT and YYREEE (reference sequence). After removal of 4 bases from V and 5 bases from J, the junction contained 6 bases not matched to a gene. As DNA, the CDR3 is TGTGCCAGCAGCCTTAGCGGGAGGATTAACAATGAGCAGTTCTTC. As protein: CASSLSGRINNEQFF.

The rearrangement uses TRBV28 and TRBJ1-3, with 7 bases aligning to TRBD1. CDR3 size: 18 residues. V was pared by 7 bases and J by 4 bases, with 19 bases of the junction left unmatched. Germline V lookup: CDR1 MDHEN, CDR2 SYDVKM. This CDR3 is CASKGSGAGQTLGNTIYF. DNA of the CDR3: TGTGCCAGCAAAGGATCGGGCGCGGGACAGACCCTGGGAAACACCATATATTTT.

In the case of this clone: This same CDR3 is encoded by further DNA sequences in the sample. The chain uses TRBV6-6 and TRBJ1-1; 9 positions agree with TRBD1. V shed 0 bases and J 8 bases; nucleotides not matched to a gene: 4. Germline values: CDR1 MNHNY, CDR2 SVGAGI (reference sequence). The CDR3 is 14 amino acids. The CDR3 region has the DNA TGTGCCAGCAGTTACTCTGACAGGGGGACCGAAGCTTTCTTT. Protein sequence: CASSYSDRGTEAFF.

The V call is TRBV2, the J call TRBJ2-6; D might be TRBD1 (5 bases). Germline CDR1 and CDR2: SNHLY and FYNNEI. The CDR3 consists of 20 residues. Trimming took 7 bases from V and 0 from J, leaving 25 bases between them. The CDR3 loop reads CASTARSLDRAYSGANVLTF. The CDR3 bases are TGTGCCAGCACTGCCCGGTCCCTCGACAGAGCGTACTCTGGGGCCAACGTCCTGACTTTC.

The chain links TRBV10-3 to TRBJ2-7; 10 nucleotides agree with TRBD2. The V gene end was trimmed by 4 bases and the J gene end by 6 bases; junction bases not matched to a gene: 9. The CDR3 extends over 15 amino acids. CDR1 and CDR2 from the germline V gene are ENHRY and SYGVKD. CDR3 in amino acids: CAISVASSGSPEQYF. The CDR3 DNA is TGTGCCATCAGTGTAGCCTCTAGCGGGAGTCCCGAGCAGTACTTC.

The CDR3 sequence: CASSQLGADLTGELFF. In nucleotides, the CDR3 is TGTGCCAGCTCACAATTAGGCGCGGACCTCACCGGGGAGCTGTTTTTT. The gene calls are TRBV18 and TRBJ2-2; D unclear. The CDR3 is made up of 16 amino acids. Trimming pared 4 bases from V and 4 bases from J, leaving 16 bases between. CDR1 and CDR2 from the germline V gene are KGHSH and LQKENI.

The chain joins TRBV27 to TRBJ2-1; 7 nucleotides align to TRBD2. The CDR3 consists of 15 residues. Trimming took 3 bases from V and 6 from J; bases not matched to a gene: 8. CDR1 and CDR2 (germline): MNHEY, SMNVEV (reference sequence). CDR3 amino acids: CASSFDQGLINEQFF. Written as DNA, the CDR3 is TGTGCCAGCAGTTTCGACCAGGGACTAATCAATGAGCAGTTCTTC.

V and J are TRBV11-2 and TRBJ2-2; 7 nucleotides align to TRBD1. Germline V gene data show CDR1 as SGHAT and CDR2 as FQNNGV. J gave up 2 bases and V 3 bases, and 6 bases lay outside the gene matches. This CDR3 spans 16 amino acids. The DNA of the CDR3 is TGTGCCAGCAGCTTTTTATACAGGGGAAACACCGGGGAGCTGTTTTTT. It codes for CASSFLYRGNTGELFF.

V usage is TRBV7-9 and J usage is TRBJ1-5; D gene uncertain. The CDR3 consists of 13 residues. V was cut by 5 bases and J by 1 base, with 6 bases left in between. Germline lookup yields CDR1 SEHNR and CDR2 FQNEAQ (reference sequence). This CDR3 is CASSQDSNQPQHF. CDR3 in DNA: TGTGCCAGCAGCCAGGACAGCAATCAGCCCCAGCATTTT.

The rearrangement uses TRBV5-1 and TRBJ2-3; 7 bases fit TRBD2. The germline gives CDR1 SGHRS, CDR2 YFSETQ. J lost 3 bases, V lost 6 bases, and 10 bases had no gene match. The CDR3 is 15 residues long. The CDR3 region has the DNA TGCGCCAGCACGGTTGGCGGGAGAAGAACAGATACGCAGTATTTT. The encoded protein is CASTVGGRRTDTQYF.

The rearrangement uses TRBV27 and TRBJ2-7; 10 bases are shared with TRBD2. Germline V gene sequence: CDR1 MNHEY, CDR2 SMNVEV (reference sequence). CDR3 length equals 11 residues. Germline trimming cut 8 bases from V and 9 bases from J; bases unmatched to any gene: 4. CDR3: CASRTSGRQYF. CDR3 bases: TGTGCCAGCCGGACTAGCGGTAGGCAGTACTTC.

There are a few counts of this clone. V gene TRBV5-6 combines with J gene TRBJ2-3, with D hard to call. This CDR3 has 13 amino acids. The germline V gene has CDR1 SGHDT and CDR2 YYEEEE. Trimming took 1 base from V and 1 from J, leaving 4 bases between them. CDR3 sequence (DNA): TGTGCCAGCAGCTTGAAGGGCACAGATACGCAGTATTTT. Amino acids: CASSLKGTDTQYF.

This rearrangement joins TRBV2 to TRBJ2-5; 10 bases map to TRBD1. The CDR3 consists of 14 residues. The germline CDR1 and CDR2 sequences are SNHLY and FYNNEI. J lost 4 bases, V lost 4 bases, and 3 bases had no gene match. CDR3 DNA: TGTGCCAGCAGTGGGGACAGGGGAATAGAGACCCAGTACTTC. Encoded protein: CASSGDRGIETQYF.

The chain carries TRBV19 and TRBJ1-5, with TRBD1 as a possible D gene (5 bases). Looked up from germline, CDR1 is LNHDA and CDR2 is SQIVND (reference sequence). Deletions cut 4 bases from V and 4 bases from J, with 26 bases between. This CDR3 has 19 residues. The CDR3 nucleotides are TGTGCCAGTAGTACCCAGCCGGGACCAAGGGTGTTGGTTAATCAGCCCCAGCATTTT. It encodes CASSTQPGPRVLVNQPQHF.

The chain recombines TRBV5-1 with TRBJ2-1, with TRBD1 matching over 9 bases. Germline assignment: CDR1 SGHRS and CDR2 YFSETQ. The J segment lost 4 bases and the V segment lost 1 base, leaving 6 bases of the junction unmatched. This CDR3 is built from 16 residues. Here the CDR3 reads CASSLNGGQGYNEQFF. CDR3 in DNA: TGCGCCAGCAGCTTGAACGGGGGACAGGGATACAATGAGCAGTTCTTC.

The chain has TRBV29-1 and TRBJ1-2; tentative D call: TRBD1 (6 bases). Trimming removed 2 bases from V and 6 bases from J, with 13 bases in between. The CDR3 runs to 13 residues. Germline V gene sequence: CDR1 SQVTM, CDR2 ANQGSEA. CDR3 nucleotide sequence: TGCAGCGTTGAATCGGACAGACGGCATGGCTACACCTTC. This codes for CSVESDRRHGYTF.